Below, 29 T cell receptor beta chains from the same sample are listed, as sequenced in a study of CD8 T cells in Susac syndrome. RNA in amounts of roughly 0.5 to 1 ug was reverse transcribed with random hexamers. MiXCR was run by TCRdb on the immunoSEQ multiplex PCR reads, yielding one entry per CDR3 protein. The sample includes about 240,000 distinct CDR3 sequences, less than 96% seen only once; the top ten take approximately 0.1%. Sequenced input: CD4+ T cells from PBMCs. All receptors derive from a human donor with Susac syndrome.

The chain carries TRBV9 and TRBJ2-7; 11 nucleotides align to TRBD1. Germline trimming cut 2 bases from V and 2 bases from J; bases unmatched to any gene: 3. Germline V gene sequence: CDR1 SGDLS, CDR2 YYNGEE. The CDR3 has 15 amino acids. The CDR3 sequence is CASSVGDRGTYEQYF. The CDR3 nucleotides are TGTGCCAGCAGCGTCGGGGACAGGGGGACCTACGAGCAGTACTTC.

Here the CDR3 reads CASSSAGDTVSYGYTF. CDR3 bases: TGTGCCAGCAGCTCTGCGGGGGACACCGTTTCCTATGGCTACACCTTC. This chain joins TRBV12-3 or TRBV12-4 and TRBJ1-2; a weak D match, TRBD1 (6 bases). This CDR3 comprises 16 residues. V was trimmed by 6 bases and J by 4 bases, leaving 21 bases between them.

The genes are TRBV6-1 and TRBJ1-5, with a weak D call TRBD1 (6 bases). The CDR3 extends over 15 amino acids. V was cut by 1 base and J by 4 bases, with 11 bases left in between. Germline V gene sequence: CDR1 MNHNS, CDR2 SASEGT. The CDR3 DNA follows: TGTGCCAGCAGTGAAGTAGGACAGCTTAATCAGCCCCAGCATTTT. Translating gives CASSEVGQLNQPQHF.

CDR3 protein: CASSAPVGDTQYF. CDR3 nucleotide sequence: TGTGCCAGCAGCGCCCCGGTAGGGGATACGCAGTATTTT. The J gene is TRBJ2-3, the V gene TRBV9, with D hard to call. The germline CDR1 and CDR2 sequences are SGDLS and YYNGEE. The CDR3 spans 13 residues. Between the trimmed V and J ends, which lost 3 bases and 6 bases, there was a span of 11 bases.

V and J are TRBV30 and TRBJ1-2; weak D call: TRBD1 (6 bases). This CDR3 contains 15 residues. V lost 5 bases and J 0 bases, leaving 16 bases between the germline ends. CDR1 GTSNPN and CDR2 SVGIG come from the germline V gene (reference sequence). This CDR3 is CAWSMGHHANYGYTF. CDR3 in DNA: TGTGCCTGGTCGATGGGACACCATGCTAACTATGGCTACACCTTC.

The rearrangement joins TRBV7-9 to TRBJ2-1; maybe TRBD2 (6 bases). Trimming stripped 1 base from V and 15 bases from J, with 13 bases between. CDR3 length: 12 residues. The V gene's germline CDR1 is SEHNR and CDR2 FQNEAQ (reference sequence). The CDR3 is CASSLDLLAPFF. The DNA for the CDR3 is TGTGCCAGCAGCTTAGATCTTCTAGCGCCGTTCTTC.

The chain joins TRBV7-9 to TRBJ2-3; no clear D gene. CDR1 and CDR2 (germline): SEHNR, FQNEAQ (reference sequence). V was pared by 8 bases and J by 4 bases, with 10 bases between. The CDR3 consists of 12 residues. In nucleotides, the CDR3 is TGTGCCAGCGGACCGGACCCAGATACGCAGTATTTT. This translates into CASGPDPDTQYF.

The chain joins TRBV11-2 to TRBJ1-4, with D unresolved. The CDR3 consists of 15 residues. V was cut by 5 bases and J by 2 bases, with 12 bases left in between. Germline V CDR1 and CDR2: SGHAT, FQNNGV. In DNA form, the CDR3 reads TGTGCCAGCAGCCGTATCCGGGAGACTAATGAAAAACTGTTTTTT. Amino acids: CASSRIRETNEKLFF.

The chain joins TRBV9 to TRBJ2-7; 8 nucleotides line up with TRBD2. J lost 0 bases, V lost 1 base, and 0 bases had no gene match. The CDR3 extends over 14 amino acids. Germline V lookup: CDR1 SGDLS, CDR2 YYNGEE. The CDR3 sequence is CASSVLAGSYEQYF. The CDR3 DNA sequence: TGTGCCAGCAGCGTACTAGCGGGCTCCTACGAGCAGTACTTC.

The chain couples TRBV29-1 to TRBJ2-1, with D hard to call. V lost 6 bases, J lost 3 bases, and 9 bases lay in between. Germline values: CDR1 SQVTM, CDR2 ANQGSEA. CDR3 length equals 12 residues. CDR3 bases: TGCAGCGTACCCGAAGACTACAATGAGCAGTTCTTC. This sequence encodes CSVPEDYNEQFF.

The V call is TRBV19, the J call TRBJ2-3; D uncertain. CDR3 length: 14 amino acids. V lost 5 bases and J lost 0, with 9 bases in between. CDR1 and CDR2 from the germline V gene are LNHDA and SQIVND (reference sequence). Here the CDR3 reads CASSSSWSTDTQYF. The CDR3 nucleotides read TGTGCCAGTAGTTCGAGTTGGAGCACAGATACGCAGTATTTT.

The chain recombines TRBV7-8 with TRBJ2-4; D is possibly TRBD1 (5 bases). Trimming stripped 5 bases from V and 8 bases from J, with 10 bases between. CDR1 SGHVS and CDR2 FQNEAQ come from the germline V gene. This CDR3 spans 12 amino acids. The CDR3 protein is CASSPRVDIQYF. CDR3 DNA sequence: TGTGCCAGCAGCCCCAGGGTGGACATTCAGTACTTC.

The chain couples TRBV12-3 or TRBV12-4 to TRBJ2-1, with 8 bases aligning to TRBD2. V shed 7 bases, J shed 7 bases, and the junction held 12 bases outside the gene matches. The CDR3 has 15 amino acids. In DNA form, the CDR3 reads TGTGCCAGCATCATGGGAGCGGGAGTGGGGAATGAGCAGTTCTTC. This sequence encodes CASIMGAGVGNEQFF.

Comments on this clonotype: Sequence at one end of the junction differs from germline and may be a read error. The chain combines TRBV19 with TRBJ1-1; TRBD1 matches 9 bases. Germline V gene lookup returns CDR1 LNHDA and CDR2 SQIVND (reference sequence). The CDR3 length is 15 residues. CDR3 nucleotides: TGTGCCAGTAAAGGAACAGGGGGCGTGAACACTGAAGCTATCTTT. Its protein product is CASKGTGGVNTEAIF.

CDR3 in amino acids: CSVAPGTGSYEQYF. Here the CDR3 DNA reads TGCAGCGTTGCACCCGGGACAGGGTCCTACGAGCAGTACTTC. The chain combines TRBV29-1 with TRBJ2-7; 9 positions agree with TRBD1. The V gene's germline CDR1 is SQVTM and CDR2 ANQGSEA. The ends lost 4 bases at V and 1 base at J; junction bases unmatched: 5. CDR3 length: 14 amino acids.

V is TRBV7-9 and J is TRBJ1-2; possibly TRBD1 for D (6 bases). The germline V and J ends were trimmed by 5 bases and 5 bases, with 15 bases remaining between them. Germline CDR1 SEHNR, CDR2 FQNEAQ (reference sequence). The CDR3 covers 14 residues. The CDR3 protein is CASSTPTGLYGYTF. For the CDR3, the DNA is TGTGCCAGCAGCACCCCGACAGGCTTATATGGCTACACCTTC.

This rearrangement joins TRBV3-1 to TRBJ2-4; D is perhaps TRBD2 (6 bases). The CDR3 extends over 16 amino acids. The V gene's germline CDR1 is LGHDT and CDR2 YNNKEL (reference sequence). The V and J ends lost 4 bases and 8 bases respectively, with 21 bases between them. DNA of the CDR3: TGTGCCAGCAGCCGAGCCTCCCGACTAGTTTCACACATTCAGTACTTC. It is translated as CASSRASRLVSHIQYF.

The CDR3 loop reads CSVEAGTSGRYEQYF. The CDR3 DNA reads as TGCAGCGTTGAAGCTGGGACTAGCGGACGCTACGAGCAGTACTTC. The rearrangement links TRBV29-1 to TRBJ2-7, with 11 bases identical to TRBD2. The CDR3 is made up of 15 amino acids. CDR1 is SQVTM, CDR2 ANQGSEA, per germline. J was trimmed by 3 bases and V by 1 base; bases with no gene match: 5.

Of note for this clonotype: The junction differs from germline at one of its ends, possibly a read error. This chain joins TRBV4-1 and TRBJ2-6, with D perhaps matching TRBD1 (5 bases). Germline CDR1 MGHRA, CDR2 YSYEKL. The CDR3 loop spans 19 amino acids. The CDR3 protein is CASSQDDAGKSSGAHVLTF. The CDR3 DNA sequence: TGCGCCAGCAGCCAAGACGACGCAGGGAAGTCTTCTGGGGCCCACGTCCTGACTTTC.

The CDR3 DNA reads as TGTGCCAGCAGGTCAGATACGCAGTATTTT. Protein: CASRSDTQYF. The chain joins TRBV5-8 to TRBJ2-3; D unclear. The CDR3 runs 10 residues. V was cut by 5 bases and J by 4 bases, with 2 bases left in between. The germline gives CDR1 SGHTS, CDR2 YDEGEE.

V is TRBV20-1 and J is TRBJ2-5; the D gene is possibly TRBD2 (5 bases). CDR1 is DFQATT and CDR2 is SNEGSKA in the germline V gene (reference sequence). The CDR3 runs 14 residues. The V end was cut by 4 bases, the J end by 1 base, with 13 bases between. The CDR3 coding sequence is TGCAGTGCTAAAAAGCCGGGGTCCCAAGAGACCCAGTACTTC. Amino acids: CSAKKPGSQETQYF.

The chain carries TRBV30 and TRBJ2-3; 12 bases are a match to TRBD2. This CDR3 is 13 amino acids long. Germline V lookup: CDR1 GTSNPN, CDR2 SVGIG (reference sequence). The trim removed 3 bases at V and 5 bases at J, leaving 0 bases unmatched. The CDR3 DNA reads TGTGCCTGGAGACTAGCGGGAGGAGATACGCAGTATTTT. Protein: CAWRLAGGDTQYF.

The rearrangement joins TRBV4-2 to TRBJ2-1; 12 nucleotides match TRBD2. CDR1 is LGHNA and CDR2 is YNFKEQ in the germline V gene. The CDR3 has 16 amino acids. The V segment lost 0 bases and the J segment 5 bases; nucleotides outside the gene matches: 2. CDR3: CASSQESSGRDNEQFF. CDR3 in DNA: TGTGCCAGCAGCCAAGAGTCTAGCGGGAGGGACAATGAGCAGTTCTTC.

This chain connects TRBV29-1 to TRBJ2-7; 7 bases map to TRBD1. The germline gives CDR1 SQVTM, CDR2 ANQGSEA. V trimming: 6 bases; J trimming: 4 bases; junction bases outside the gene matches: 9. The CDR3 is made up of 13 amino acids. CDR3 amino acids: CSVGFRGPYEQYF. CDR3 sequence (DNA): TGCAGCGTGGGGTTTAGGGGGCCATACGAGCAGTACTTC.

The chain employs TRBV18 and TRBJ1-1; D unresolved. Germline CDR1 is KGHSH and CDR2 is LQKENI. The CDR3 runs to 15 residues. V lost 0 bases, J lost 4 bases, and 12 bases lay in between. In nucleotides, the CDR3 is TGTGCCAGCTCACCACCGCAGCTTACGGGCACTGAAGCTTTCTTT. It translates to CASSPPQLTGTEAFF.

V is TRBV24-1 and J is TRBJ2-1; no reliable D call. There are 13 residues in the CDR3. In germline, CDR1 is KGHDR, CDR2 SFDVKD. V lost 4 bases and J lost 7, with 10 bases in between. The CDR3 DNA is TGTGCCACCAGTGACTCACCAATAAATGAGCAGTTCTTC. This translates into CATSDSPINEQFF.

V and J are TRBV9 and TRBJ2-1, with 8 bases lining up with TRBD1. Germline CDR1 reads SGDLS; CDR2 reads YYNGEE. V dropped 3 bases and J dropped 3; count of bases not matched to a gene: 11. The CDR3 has 17 residues. The CDR3 DNA follows: TGTGCCAGCAGCGCCAATCAGGGGGCTTGGATCTACAATGAGCAGTTCTTC. Translation: CASSANQGAWIYNEQFF.

This clonotype was picked up one time. The genes are TRBV7-2 and TRBJ2-7, with D possibly TRBD1 on 5 matching bases. The CDR3 runs to 14 residues. Germline CDR1 reads SGHTA; CDR2 reads FQGNSA. Trimming stripped 3 bases from V and 4 bases from J, with 13 bases between. CDR3 amino acids: CASSLAGPQYEQYF. CDR3 DNA: TGTGCCAGCAGCTTGGCAGGGCCTCAGTACGAGCAGTACTTC.

The CDR3, as DNA: TGCAGTGCTCTTAGCGGGAGGCGTCCCTACGAGCAGTACTTC. Encoded protein: CSALSGRRPYEQYF. This chain connects TRBV20-1 to TRBJ2-7; 10 nucleotides line up with TRBD2. Germline loops: CDR1 DFQATT, CDR2 SNEGSKA (reference sequence). The V gene end was trimmed by 5 bases and the J gene end by 2 bases; junction bases not matched to a gene: 6. The CDR3 length is 14 residues.